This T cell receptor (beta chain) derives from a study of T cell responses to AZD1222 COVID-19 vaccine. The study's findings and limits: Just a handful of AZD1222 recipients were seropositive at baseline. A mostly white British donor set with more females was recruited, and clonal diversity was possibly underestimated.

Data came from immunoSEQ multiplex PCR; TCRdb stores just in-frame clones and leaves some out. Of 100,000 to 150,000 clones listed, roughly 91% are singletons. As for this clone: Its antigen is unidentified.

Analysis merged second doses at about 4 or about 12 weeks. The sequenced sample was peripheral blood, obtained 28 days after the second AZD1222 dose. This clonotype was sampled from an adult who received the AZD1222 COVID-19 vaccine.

The CDR3 nucleotides read TGTGCCAGTTCTAACGCAGGGATTAGCAATCAGCCCCAGCATTTT. Its translation: CASSNAGISNQPQHF. The chain couples TRBV19 to TRBJ1-5; weak D call: TRBD1 (5 bases). CDR3 length equals 15 residues. Germline-derived CDR1 and CDR2 are LNHDA and SQIVND (reference sequence). Trimming stripped 8 bases from V and 0 bases from J, with 14 bases between.